This TCR beta chain was captured in a study of blood T cells in healthy people across ages. V shed 5 bases, J shed 0 bases, and the junction held 4 bases outside the gene matches. Germline V gives CDR1 SGHRS, CDR2 YFSETQ. The CDR3 has 16 amino acids. Primed by a sample-barcoded 5' primer and a J-beta primer mix, a second PCR proceeded for about 6 to 12 cycles. Template switching added a 12-random-nucleotide identifier to every cDNA molecule. Using its own MiXCR run on the 5' RACE reads, TCRdb lists one record per CDR3 protein. The sample consists of more than 650,000 distinct CDR3 sequences, about 20% of them appearing once.

The sequence derives from a man aged 70-80 years in good health. V and J are TRBV5-1 and TRBJ2-3; TRBD2 matches 12 bases. What was sequenced was blood. Here the CDR3 reads CASRFGLAGSTDTQYF. CDR3 DNA: TGCGCCAGCAGGTTTGGACTAGCGGGAAGCACAGATACGCAGTATTTT.